This T cell receptor (beta chain) was captured in a study of T cells in Graves' hyperthyroidism and ophthalmopathy. Trimming removed 7 bases at V and 7 bases at J, with 14 bases between. The V gene's germline CDR1 is LNHDA and CDR2 SQIVND (reference sequence). CDR3 length equals 13 residues. Study-wide findings and caveats: Blood also contained most expanded thyroid clonotypes above 0.001.

TCR beta CDR3 regions were amplified from RNA. Using the HTBI primer set, a first-round RT-PCR was run on the TCR CDR3. MiXCR, applied by TCRdb to the multiplex PCR reads, yields one record per CDR3 protein. This sample yields about 260,000 distinct CDR3 sequences, of which 15% to 20% are seen a single time; under 35% belongs to the top ten. This clonotype was counted only a few times. No antigen is known for it. The rearrangement uses TRBV19 and TRBJ1-5, with TRBD1 as a possible D gene (6 bases). The source of this sequence is a woman aged 18 to 35 with Graves' ophthalmopathy. The sample consisted of blood. The DNA of the CDR3 is TGTGCCAGTAATGGAGGGGGGCTGCAGCCCCAGCATTTT. Translated, it gives CASNGGGLQPQHF.